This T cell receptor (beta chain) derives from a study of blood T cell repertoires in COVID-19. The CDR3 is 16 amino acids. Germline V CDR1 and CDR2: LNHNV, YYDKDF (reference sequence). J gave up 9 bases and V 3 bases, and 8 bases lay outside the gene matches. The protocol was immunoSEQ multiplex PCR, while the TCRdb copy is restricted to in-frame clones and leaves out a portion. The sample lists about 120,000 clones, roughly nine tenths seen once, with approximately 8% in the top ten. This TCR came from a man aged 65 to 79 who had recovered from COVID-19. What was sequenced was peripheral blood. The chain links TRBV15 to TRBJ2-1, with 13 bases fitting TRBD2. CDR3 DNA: TGTGCCACCAGCAGCCTGACTAGCGGGGGGTATAGTGAGCAGTTCTTC. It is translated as CATSSLTSGGYSEQFF.